The 4 T cell receptor beta chains listed next were all sequenced from one sample in a study of identifying expanded T cells in peripheral blood. Repertoires were generated with immunoSEQ multiplex PCR, while TCRdb's copy carries only in-frame clones and drops some. The sample shows 75,000 to 95,000 clones, 80% to 90% of them seen only once. Sequenced sample: blood. These receptors all come from a person aged 18 to 70 in good health.

This rearrangement joins TRBV19 to TRBJ1-1, with D possibly TRBD1 on 6 matching bases. Trimming cost V 11 bases and J 4 bases, with 23 bases left between them. Germline V lookup: CDR1 LNHDA, CDR2 SQIVND (reference sequence). The CDR3 loop spans 15 amino acids. CDR3 residues: CAVGRKQGVGTEAFF. CDR3 bases: TGTGCCGTAGGCCGGAAACAGGGCGTTGGCACTGAAGCTTTCTTT.

V usage is TRBV7-9 and J usage is TRBJ1-2; a weak D match, TRBD1 (6 bases). This CDR3 comprises 13 residues. CDR1 and CDR2 (germline): SEHNR, FQNEAQ (reference sequence). The ends were cut back, 3 bases at V and 12 bases at J, with 17 bases in the middle. CDR3 DNA: TGTGCCAGCAGCTTTAGGGGGTCCAGGGATCACACCTTC. It is translated as CASSFRGSRDHTF.

V is TRBV6-1 and J is TRBJ1-2, with a tentative D call TRBD1 (5 bases). The V gene lost 2 bases and the J gene lost 4 bases, with 11 bases spanning the gap. The germline V gene encodes CDR1 MNHNS and CDR2 SASEGT. The CDR3 is 14 residues long. As DNA, the CDR3 is TGTGCCAGCAGTGAAAGGGGTTCCTCCTATGGCTACACCTTC. Its protein is CASSERGSSYGYTF.

V usage is TRBV5-5 and J usage is TRBJ1-2; D unclear. Germline assignment: CDR1 SGHKS and CDR2 YYEKEE (reference sequence). Trimming removed 4 bases from V and 4 bases from J, with 14 bases in between. CDR3 length: 14 residues. The CDR3 loop is CASSRGGLFYGYTF. CDR3 DNA: TGTGCCAGCAGCCGAGGAGGACTCTTCTATGGCTACACCTTC.